The entry below describes one T cell receptor (beta chain). No cognate antigen has been identified for it. No per-base quality is available; no much larger clone lies one base away. CDR3 length: 13 amino acids, cysteine to phenylalanine. Only CDR3 DNA remains: 39 bases, in frame from the first base. CDR1 LNHDA and CDR2 SQIVND were looked up in the germline V gene (reference sequence). V was cut back by 6 bases and J by 3 bases, leaving a gap of 12 bases between them. RNA was extracted using the RNeasy kit, and about 0.5 to 1 ug of the RNA was reverse transcribed with random hexamers. The immunoSEQ multiplex PCR assay, which covers 54 Vbeta and 13 Jbeta segments, was used to amplify TCR beta CDR3 regions. To correct PCR amplification bias, a synthetic template baseline was used for both primer optimization and computational correction. Per the authors' processing: Reads were annotated to V, D and J genes per IMGT and analyzed with immunoSEQ Analyzer, keeping only productive sequences. Clonality was computed as one minus Shannon entropy normalized by log2 of the number of productive unique sequences. Public and private clones were assessed among the 100 most prevalent clones of each patient and control. Clones were defined as Susac-specific if absent from the healthy and MS cohorts, from some 1,000 published viral clones and from other ImmuneACCESS disease sequences. TCRdb ran its own pipeline on the public reads, namely fastp trimming at Q25 and MiXCR clone calling, and kept in-frame beta chains. All rows with the same CDR3 protein become a single entry with the most common DNA and genes. The V and J calls follow TCRdb's processing rather than the paper's. The table for this sample lists over 120,000 distinct CDR3 sequences; approximately 94% of them were counted only once. 0.075% to 0.1% of the sample comes from the top ten.

This entry comes from a study of CD8 T cells in Susac syndrome (dated by TCRdb to about 2019). Notes on the research overall: The study used repertoire sequencing to test whether antigen drove CD8+ T cell activation and differentiation in Susac syndrome.

The full study reports these points: The number of individuals in the TCR sequencing and HLA analysis was acknowledged as relatively small.

High-throughput TCR beta sequencing profiled peripheral blood CD8+ and CD4+ T cells from healthy donors, Susac syndrome patients and multiple sclerosis patients. Healthy donors were included as age- and sex-matched controls. Bulk CD8+ and CD4+ T cells were purified by magnetic negative isolation, whereas CD8+ TEMRA cells were enriched by FACS. Blood was drawn into EDTA tubes, processed within 24 hours, and PBMCs were isolated by density gradient centrifugation. PBMCs intended for TCR sequencing were frozen in liquid nitrogen and were later thawed in a 37 degrees C water bath. A purity of at least 90% was achieved for sorted or isolated CD4+, CD8+ and CD8+ TEMRA cells.

The receptor was isolated from a human donor in good health. The chain couples TRBV19 to TRBJ2-7; too little of a D gene remains to name it. Sequences were obtained from CD4+ T cells from PBMCs. The DNA sequence is as follows: TGTGCCAGTAGGAAGGGATCCTACTACGAGCAGTACTTC. Translated, this is CASRKGSYYEQYF. Outside the CDR3, residues come from the reference TRBV19 and TRBJ2-7 proteins, so the full variable domain is: DGGITQSPKYLFRKEGQNVTLSCEQNLNHDAMYWYRQDPGQGLRLIYYSQIVNDFQKGDIAEGYSVSREKKESFPLTVTSAQKNPTAFYLCASRKGSYYEQYFGPGTRLTVT.